The TCR beta chain described here comes from a study of blood T cell repertoires in COVID-19. Clones were read by immunoSEQ multiplex PCR, and TCRdb kept only the in-frame ones, dropping some. The sample shows 250,000 to 300,000 clones, about 87% of them seen only once. Germline V gene lookup returns CDR1 MDHEN and CDR2 SYDVKM. This CDR3 has 17 amino acids. V lost 3 bases to trimming and J lost 0 bases, with 14 bases between them. Sequences were obtained from peripheral blood. This chain connects TRBV28 to TRBJ2-2; D is possibly TRBD2 (5 bases). The clonotype was recovered from a woman aged 70-85 years with COVID-19, enrolled during active disease. The CDR3 spells CASSLESGGANTGELFF. CDR3 sequence (DNA): TGTGCCAGCAGTTTGGAAAGCGGAGGCGCGAACACCGGGGAGCTGTTTTTT. The full variable domain, rest sourced from reference TRBV28 and TRBJ2-2, is DVKVTQSSRYLVKRTGEKVFLECVQDMDHENMFWYRQDPGLGLRLIYFSYDVKMKEKGDIPEGYSVSREKKERFSLILESASTNQTSMYLCASSLESGGANTGELFFGEGSRLTVL.